Described below is a single TCR beta chain sequence and its context. Its antigen target is currently unknown. An end of the junction does not agree with germline; a read error may underlie this. This sample was taken from a study of identical twins (dated by TCRdb to between 2015 and 2016). Looking at the study overall: To test whether fetal clonotypes persist, this study deep-sequenced TCR alpha and beta repertoires from monozygotic twins, from unrelated adults of various ages, and from cord blood. To rule out contamination, replicate twin experiments were performed at different times with different library preparation protocols. Findings and caveats that apply to the study as a whole: Compared with coincidental sharing between unrelated individuals, out-of-frame TCR alpha sequences shared between twins had an excess of sequences with low generation probability. Abundant cord blood beta clonotypes had fewer insertions, young adult naive repertoires showed a similar but weaker trend, and memory repertoires showed no such trend. Excess twin sharing in beta out-of-frame sequences was weaker because fewer shared sequences lowered the signal-to-noise ratio. Recombination models systematically underestimated out-of-frame TCR alpha sharing in monozygotic twins but agreed with sharing between unrelated individuals. Invariant T cells such as MAIT and iNKT could partly confound zero-insertion analyses, although diverse VJ usage argued against such confounding for most clonotypes. Because the same donors could not be followed over many years, the conclusions depended on cross-sectional statistical analysis.

The method behind the library was 5' RACE. TCRdb lists the instrument as Illumina HiSeq 2000. Template switching added a universal primer binding site, and the final cDNA carried a unique molecular identifier that allowed TCR cDNA molecules to be counted accurately. Specific primers in the conserved constant-segment region were used to synthesize first-strand cDNA for TCR alpha and beta chains. To control for contamination, every cDNA library carried two barcodes: a SMART-Mk sample barcode plus Illumina barcodes. TruSeq adapter sequences along with Illumina sample barcodes were introduced in two successive PCR steps. Sequencing of the TCR alpha and beta cDNA libraries was done on the Illumina HiSeq platform using custom primers. In the source study's methods: MiGEC processed the raw reads to extract unique molecular identifiers, while MiXCR was used to determine the CDR3 positions. For each individual, recombination models were inferred using an EM algorithm with the repgenHMM and IGoR tools. The analysis of shared clonotypes was done with the tcR package in R, with sharing normalized by the product of cloneset sizes. To study raw recombination free of thymic and clonal selection effects, out-of-frame nonproductive sequences were analyzed. TCRdb's own reprocessing of the public reads used fastp at Q25 and MiXCR and kept productive beta chains. Every entry covers one CDR3 protein and lists the most common genes and DNA from its rows. Here the V and J calls rest on TCRdb's processing, not on the authors' analysis. Present in this sample are about 790,000 distinct CDR3 sequences, around a sixth of which were seen just once. 10% to 15% of the sample rests with the top ten.

All donors were healthy Caucasians. The twin cohort consisted of three pairs of female monozygotic twins, all aged 18 to 29 years. The RNA used for TCR libraries was isolated from peripheral blood mononuclear cells. Its CDR3 holds 14 amino acids, cysteine through phenylalanine. The kept DNA is CDR3 alone, 42 bases in frame from the first base. The germline V gene (reference sequence) sets CDR1 to GTSNPN and CDR2 to SVGIG. Separately, the same data were catalogued under a study of T cells expressing NK-cell markers. As described in the second report: Under 10 donors provided sorted CD3+CD56+NKG2C+, CD3+CD56+NKG2C- and CD3+CD56-NKG2C+ T-cell subsets, whose TCR beta-chain repertoires were profiled. Among the eight sequenced donors, only one was HCMV-seronegative, while the other seven were HCMV-seropositive. In several experiments an anti-gammadeltaTCR antibody was added to restrict sorting to alphabetaTCR-expressing T cells. For roughly six donors, the dominant CD3+CD56+NKG2C+ clonotypes were among the top 10 CD8+ clonotypes and accounted for roughly 1.0-8% of CD8+ T cells. Those dominant clonotypes were again the most abundant among CD3+CD56-NKG2C+ cells in four donors, at about 28.3-60.1%. It remained unclear whether the expanded NKG2C-expressing T cell clones were specific for HCMV antigens. The study sequenced eight donors, all healthy volunteers chosen at random: three men and five women. A commercial ELISA kit detecting HCMV-specific IgG in serum was used to determine HCMV serostatus. For five to seven donors, unsorted PBMC were also used to sequence bulk peripheral blood T-cell repertoires. Reads were demultiplexed and grouped by UMI with MIGEC, and clonotypes were assembled and quantified with MiTCR. To exclude erroneous sequences, only TCR cDNA sequences supported by at least two reads were retained. The tcR package was used for downstream repertoire analysis, with clonotypes matched between fractions based on CDR3 nucleotide sequence plus V segment. VDJmatch was used to annotate antigen specificity against VDJdb, with one amino acid substitution in CDR3 permitted.

The clonotype originates from a woman aged 18-29 years in good health. Material for sequencing was PBMCs. Here the chain combines TRBV30 and TRBJ2-7; the D gene lacks a confident call. The CDR3 reads as follows: CAWRYVGRSHEQYF. At the DNA level, the sequence is TGTGCCTGGAGATACGTAGGCCGCTCCCACGAGCAGTACTTC.